This T cell receptor (beta chain) was sequenced during a study of blood T cells in healthy people across ages. This clonotype showed up just a few times. Then a second PCR, running about 6 to 12 cycles, was carried out with a sample-barcoded 5' primer and a J-beta primer mix. TCRdb re-analysed the 5' RACE reads in MiXCR, keeping a single row per CDR3 protein. The sample shows more than 900,000 distinct CDR3 sequences, approximately 26% of them seen only once. Germline V gene data show CDR1 as MDHEN and CDR2 as SYDVKM. V lost 6 bases and J 6 bases, leaving 16 bases between the germline ends. The length of the CDR3 is 14 residues. These data also formed part of another study, on T cells of mothers and their children.

The sample comprised blood. V is TRBV28 and J is TRBJ2-3; TRBD1 might be the D (8 bases). The sequence was obtained from a girl aged 2 to 10 in good health. The CDR3 DNA reads as TGTGCCAGCAGCTCGACAGGGGAGGGGGATACGCAGTATTTT. This gives the protein CASSSTGEGDTQYF.